A selection of T cell receptor delta chains follows, all from one sample in a study of γδ T cells in repeated Plasmodium falciparum infection. TCRdb re-analyzed the multiplex PCR reads via CATT. This table holds 90,000 or so delta-chain clones, 0.95% to 1% found once. Sequenced: gamma-delta T cells from blood. The receptors originated from a pool of human donors (malaria-infected and uninfected, not separated). CDR3s include the opening cysteine and the closing phenylalanine or tryptophan. The D gene is left open where the match is weak. Some rows have no size entry. The others give once, few or many, or a class for an expanded clone.

j_call d_call v_call clone_size cdr3_aa cdr3_nt
TRDJ1 TRDD3 TRDV1 many CALGVPSYGIWGIRPGVKLIF TGTGCTCTTGGGGTTCCTTCCTACGGGATATGGGGGATACGCCCAGGGGTTAAACTCATCTTT
TRDJ1 NA TRDV1 many CALGELFRETDFVPLYTDKLIF TGTGCTCTTGGGGAACTATTTCGGGAAACCGACTTTGTACCCCTATACACCGATAAACTCATCTTT
TRDJ1 TRDD3 TRDV2 medium-sized CACDTDYWGAGPYTDKLIF TGTGCCTGTGACACCGACTACTGGGGGGCCGGGCCTTACACCGATAAACTCATCTTT
TRDJ1 TRDD3 TRDV1 many CALGEPGNTGGTNKLIF TGTGCTCTTGGGGAACCAGGAAATACTGGGGGGACAAATAAACTCATCTTT
TRDJ1 TRDD3 TRDV1 many CALGGKGRARTGGQNTDKLIF TGTGCTCTCGGGGGAAAGGGCCGGGCCCGTACTGGGGGACAAAACACCGATAAACTCATCTTT
TRDJ1 NA TRDV2 medium-sized CACDTVGAGQYTDKLIF TGTGCCTGTGACACCGTGGGGGCCGGACAGTACACCGATAAACTCATCTTT
TRDJ1 TRDD3 TRDV1 NA CAWGMKTTDKLIF TGCGCCTGGGGGATGAAGACGACCGATAAACTCATCTTT
TRDJ1 TRDD3 TRDV2 many CACDEVAILGAHKLIF TGTGCCTGTGACGAGGTCGCTATACTGGGGGCACATAAACTCATCTTT
TRDJ1 NA TRDV1 many CALGWGTGRLYTDKLIF TGTGCTCTTGGATGGGGTACGGGTCGATTGTACACCGATAAACTCATCTTT
TRDJ3 NA TRDV2 medium-sized CACDTPESSWDTRQMFF TGTGCCTGTGACACTCCTGAGAGCTCCTGGGACACCCGACAGATGTTTTTC
TRDJ1 TRDD3 TRDV1 many CALGEPDRPRVLGGIRYTDKLIF TGTGCTCTTGGGGAACCCGACAGACCTCGTGTACTGGGGGGTATAAGATACACCGATAAACTCATCTTT
TRDJ3 TRDD3 TRDV1 many CALTPGGYGSWDTRQMFF TGTGCTCTCACACCTGGGGGATATGGCTCCTGGGACACCCGACAGATGTTTTTC
TRDJ1 TRDD3 TRDV2 many CACDKKGDTKYTDKLIF TGTGCCTGTGACAAAAAAGGGGATACTAAGTACACCGATAAACTCATCTTT
TRDJ1 TRDD3 TRDV1 many CALGGTYGVLGDTRIRKLIF TGTGCTCTTGGAGGCACCTACGGAGTACTGGGGGATACGCGTATTCGAAAACTCATCTTT
TRDJ1 NA TRDV1 many CALGESPTSPSGVLYTDKLIF TGTGCTCTTGGGGAAAGTCCTACATCCCCGTCTGGGGTTTTGTACACCGATAAACTCATCTTT
TRDJ1 TRDD3 TRDV2 medium-sized CACDTLLGDIWSDKLIF TGTGCCTGTGACACGTTACTGGGGGATATTTGGTCCGATAAACTCATCTTT
TRDJ1 TRDD3 TRAV29/DV5 many CAASRLDLGDTCTDKLIF TGTGCAGCAAGCCGGTTAGACCTGGGGGATACGTGCACCGATAAACTCATCTTT
TRDJ1 NA TRDV1 many CALGERFDPTDKLIF TGTGCTCTTGGGGAAAGGTTCGATCCTACCGATAAACTCATCTTT
TRDJ1 TRDD3 TRDV1 many CALGENTSGYWGTYTDKLIF TGTGCTCTTGGGGAAAACACTTCGGGGTACTGGGGGACCTACACCGATAAACTCATCTTT
TRDJ3 TRDD3 TRDV2 many CACDTGGGYGSSWDTRQMFF TGTGCCTGTGACACCGGGGGAGGATACGGAAGCTCCTGGGACACCCGACAGATGTTTTTC
TRDJ1 NA TRDV1 medium-sized CALGDPLSTAPTYVHQYTDKLIF TGTGCTCTTGGGGACCCCCTCTCTACGGCCCCAACCTACGTCCATCAGTACACCGATAAACTCATCTTT
TRDJ1 NA TRDV1 many CALGERGALRHFREFTLKLIF TGTGCTCTTGGGGAAAGGGGTGCTCTCCGTCACTTCAGAGAGTTCACATTAAAACTCATCTTT
TRDJ1 NA TRDV1 medium-sized CALGEPSPSLGEARLIF TGTGCTCTTGGGGAGCCTTCCCCTTCTTTGGGGGAGGCCAGACTCATCTTT
TRDJ1 NA TRDV1 many CALVGADEWGPDKLIF TGTGCTCTTGTGGGGGCGGACGAGTGGGGACCCGATAAACTCATCTTT
TRDJ1 TRDD3 TRDV1 medium-sized CALGGGFLTLNWGIPGYTDKLIF TGTGCTCTTGGGGGGGGCTTCCTTACACTTAACTGGGGGATACCCGGGTACACCGATAAACTCATCTTT
TRDJ1 TRDD3 TRDV2 many CACDTGTGDFTDKLIF TGTGCCTGTGACACCGGTACTGGGGATTTTACCGATAAACTCATCTTT
TRDJ1 TRDD3 TRDV1 many CALGEGPTRQTGGSQIKTDKLIF TGTGCTCTTGGGGAAGGTCCGACTCGACAAACTGGGGGATCTCAAATAAAGACCGATAAACTCATCTTT